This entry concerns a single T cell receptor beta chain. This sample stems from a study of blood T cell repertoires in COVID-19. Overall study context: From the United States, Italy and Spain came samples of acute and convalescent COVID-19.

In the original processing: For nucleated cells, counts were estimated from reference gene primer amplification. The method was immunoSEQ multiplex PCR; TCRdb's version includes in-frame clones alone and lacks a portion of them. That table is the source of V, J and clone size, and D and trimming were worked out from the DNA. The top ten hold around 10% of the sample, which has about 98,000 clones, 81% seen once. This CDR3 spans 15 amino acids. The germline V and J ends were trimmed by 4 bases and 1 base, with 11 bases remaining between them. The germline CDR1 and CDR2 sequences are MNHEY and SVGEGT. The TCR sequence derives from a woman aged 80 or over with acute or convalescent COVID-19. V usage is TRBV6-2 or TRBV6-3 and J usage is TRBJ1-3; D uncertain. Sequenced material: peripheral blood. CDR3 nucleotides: TGTGCCAGCAGTTTCGCTTCAGGTTCTGGAAACACCATATATTTT. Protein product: CASSFASGSGNTIYF.